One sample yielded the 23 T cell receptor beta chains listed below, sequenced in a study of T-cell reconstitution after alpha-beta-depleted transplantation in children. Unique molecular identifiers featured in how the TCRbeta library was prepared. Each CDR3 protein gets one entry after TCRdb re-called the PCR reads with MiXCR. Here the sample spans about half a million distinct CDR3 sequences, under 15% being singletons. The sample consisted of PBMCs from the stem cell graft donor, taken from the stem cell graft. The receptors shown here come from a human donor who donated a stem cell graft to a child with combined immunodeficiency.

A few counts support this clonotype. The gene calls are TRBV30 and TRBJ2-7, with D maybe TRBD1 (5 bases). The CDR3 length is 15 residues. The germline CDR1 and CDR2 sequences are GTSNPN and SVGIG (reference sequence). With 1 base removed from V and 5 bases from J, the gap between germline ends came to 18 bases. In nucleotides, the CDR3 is TGTGCCTGGAGTGAGCGACGTTGGAAAGGGGACGAGCAGTACTTC. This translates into CAWSERRWKGDEQYF.

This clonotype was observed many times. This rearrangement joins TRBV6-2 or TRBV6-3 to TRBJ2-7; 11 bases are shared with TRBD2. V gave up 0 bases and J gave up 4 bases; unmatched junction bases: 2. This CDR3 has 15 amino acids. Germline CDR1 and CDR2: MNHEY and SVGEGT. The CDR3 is CASSYSPSGGYEQYF. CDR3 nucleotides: TGTGCCAGCAGTTACTCTCCTAGCGGGGGGTACGAGCAGTACTTC.

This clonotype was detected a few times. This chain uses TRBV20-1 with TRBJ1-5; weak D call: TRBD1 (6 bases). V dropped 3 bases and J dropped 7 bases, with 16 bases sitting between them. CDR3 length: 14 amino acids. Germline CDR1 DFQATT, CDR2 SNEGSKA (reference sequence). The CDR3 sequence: CSASGQGSRQPQHF. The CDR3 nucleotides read TGCAGTGCTAGCGGCCAGGGGTCGCGCCAGCCCCAGCATTTT.

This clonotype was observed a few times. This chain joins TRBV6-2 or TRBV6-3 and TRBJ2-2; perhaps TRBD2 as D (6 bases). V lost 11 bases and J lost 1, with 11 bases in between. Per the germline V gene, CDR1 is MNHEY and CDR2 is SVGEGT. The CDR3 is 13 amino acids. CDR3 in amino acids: CAGGLLNTGELFF. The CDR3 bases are TGTGCCGGGGGACTCTTGAACACCGGGGAGCTGTTTTTT.

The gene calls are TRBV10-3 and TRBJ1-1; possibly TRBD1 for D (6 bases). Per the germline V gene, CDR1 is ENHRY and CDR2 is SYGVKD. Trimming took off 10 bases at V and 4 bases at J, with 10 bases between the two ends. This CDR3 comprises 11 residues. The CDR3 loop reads CATQGGTEAFF. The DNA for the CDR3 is TGTGCCACACAGGGTGGCACTGAAGCTTTCTTT.

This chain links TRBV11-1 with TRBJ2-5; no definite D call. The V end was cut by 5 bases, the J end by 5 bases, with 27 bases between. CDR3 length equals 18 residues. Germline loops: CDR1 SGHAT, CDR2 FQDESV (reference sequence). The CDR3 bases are TGTGCCAGCAGCCCCTACATGGGCCCGACGGCCTTGGGGGAGACCCAGTACTTC. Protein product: CASSPYMGPTALGETQYF.

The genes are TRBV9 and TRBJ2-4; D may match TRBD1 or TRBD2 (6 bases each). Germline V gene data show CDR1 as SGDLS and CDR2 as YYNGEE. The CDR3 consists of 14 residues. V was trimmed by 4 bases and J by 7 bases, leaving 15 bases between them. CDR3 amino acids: CASSFSEGGNIQYF. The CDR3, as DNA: TGTGCCAGCAGCTTCTCAGAAGGGGGGAACATTCAGTACTTC.

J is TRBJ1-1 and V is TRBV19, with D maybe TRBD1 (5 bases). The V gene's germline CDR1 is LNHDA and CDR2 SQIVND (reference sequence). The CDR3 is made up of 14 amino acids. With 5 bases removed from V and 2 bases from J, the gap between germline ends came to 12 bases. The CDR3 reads CASSRDLHNTEAFF. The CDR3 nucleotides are TGTGCCAGTAGTCGGGACCTACACAACACTGAAGCTTTCTTT.

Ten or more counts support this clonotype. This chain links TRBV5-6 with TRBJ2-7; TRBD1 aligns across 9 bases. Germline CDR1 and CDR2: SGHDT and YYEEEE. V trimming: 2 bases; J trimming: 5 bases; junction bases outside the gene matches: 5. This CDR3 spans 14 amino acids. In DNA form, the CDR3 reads TGTGCCAGCAGCTTAGGACAGGGGCTCCACGAGCAGTACTTC. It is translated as CASSLGQGLHEQYF.

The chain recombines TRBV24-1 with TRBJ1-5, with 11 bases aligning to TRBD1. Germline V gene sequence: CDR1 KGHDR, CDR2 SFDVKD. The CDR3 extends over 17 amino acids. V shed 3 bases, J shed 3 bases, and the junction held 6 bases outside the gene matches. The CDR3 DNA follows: TGTGCCACCAGTGATGGGGACAGGGGGAGTTTCAATCAGCCCCAGCATTTT. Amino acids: CATSDGDRGSFNQPQHF.

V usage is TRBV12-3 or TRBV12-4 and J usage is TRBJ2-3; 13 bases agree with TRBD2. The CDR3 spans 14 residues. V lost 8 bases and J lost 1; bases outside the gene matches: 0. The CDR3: CASGTSGGTDTQYF. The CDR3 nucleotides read TGTGCCAGCGGGACTAGCGGGGGCACAGATACGCAGTATTTT.

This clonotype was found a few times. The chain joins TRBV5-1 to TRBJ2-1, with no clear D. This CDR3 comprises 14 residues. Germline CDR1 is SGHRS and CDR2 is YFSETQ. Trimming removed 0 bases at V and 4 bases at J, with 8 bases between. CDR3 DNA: TGCGCCAGCAGCTTGGGGAATGAGTACAATGAGCAGTTCTTC. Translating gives CASSLGNEYNEQFF.

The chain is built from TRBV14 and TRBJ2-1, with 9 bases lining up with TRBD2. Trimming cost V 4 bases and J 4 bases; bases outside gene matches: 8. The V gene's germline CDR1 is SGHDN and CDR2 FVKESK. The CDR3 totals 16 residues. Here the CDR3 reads CASSPPGAGGYNEQFF. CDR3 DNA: TGTGCCAGCAGCCCTCCGGGAGCGGGGGGATACAATGAGCAGTTCTTC.

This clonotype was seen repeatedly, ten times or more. This CDR3 reads CASSLNRGVGEQYF. In DNA, the CDR3 is TGTGCCAGCAGCTTAAACAGGGGCGTCGGAGAGCAGTACTTC. The rearrangement links TRBV7-8 to TRBJ2-7, with TRBD1 identical over 7 bases. CDR1 and CDR2 from the germline V gene are SGHVS and FQNEAQ. This CDR3 is built from 14 residues. J gave up 7 bases and V 2 bases, and 8 bases lay outside the gene matches. Full variable domain (rest looked up from reference TRBV7-8 and TRBJ2-7): GAGVSQSPRYKVAKRGQDVALRCDPISGHVSLFWYQQALGQGPEFLTYFQNEAQLDKSGLPSDRFFAERPEGSVSTLKIQRTQQEDSAVYLCASSLNRGVGEQYFGPGTRLTVT.

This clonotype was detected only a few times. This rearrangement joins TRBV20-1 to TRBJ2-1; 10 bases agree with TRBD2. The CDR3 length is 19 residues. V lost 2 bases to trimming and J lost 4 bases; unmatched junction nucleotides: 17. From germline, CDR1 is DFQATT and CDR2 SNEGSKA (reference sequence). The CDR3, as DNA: TGCAGTGCTAGACTGTTCCCGGGACTAGCGACCTCCAATTACAATGAGCAGTTCTTC. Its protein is CSARLFPGLATSNYNEQFF.

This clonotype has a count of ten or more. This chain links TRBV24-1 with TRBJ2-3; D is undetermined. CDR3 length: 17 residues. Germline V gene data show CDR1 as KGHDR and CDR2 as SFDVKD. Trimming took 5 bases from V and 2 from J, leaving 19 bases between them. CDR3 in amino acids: CATSALLSEKDTDTQYF. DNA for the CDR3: TGTGCCACCAGTGCCCTTCTTAGTGAGAAAGACACAGATACGCAGTATTTT.

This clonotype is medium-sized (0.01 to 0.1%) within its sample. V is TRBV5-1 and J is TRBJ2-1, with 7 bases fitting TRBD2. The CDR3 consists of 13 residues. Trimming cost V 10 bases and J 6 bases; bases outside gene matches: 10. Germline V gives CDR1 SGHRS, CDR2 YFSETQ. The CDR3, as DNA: TGCGCCGGAACCGGGCCGGGGGGCAATGAGCAGTTCTTC. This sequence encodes CAGTGPGGNEQFF.

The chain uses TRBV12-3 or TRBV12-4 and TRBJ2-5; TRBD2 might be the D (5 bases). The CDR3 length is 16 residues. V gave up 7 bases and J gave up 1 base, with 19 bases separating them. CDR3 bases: TGTGCCAGCACCAACGGTGCAGGACTTCTCCAAGAGACCCAGTACTTC. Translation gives CASTNGAGLLQETQYF.

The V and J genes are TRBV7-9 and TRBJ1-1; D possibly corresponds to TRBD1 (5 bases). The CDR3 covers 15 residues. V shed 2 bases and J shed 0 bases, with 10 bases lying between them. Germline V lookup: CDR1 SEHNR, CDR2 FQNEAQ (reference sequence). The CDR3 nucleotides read TGTGCCAGCAGCTTAAGGGACCCCGTGAACACTGAAGCTTTCTTT. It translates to CASSLRDPVNTEAFF. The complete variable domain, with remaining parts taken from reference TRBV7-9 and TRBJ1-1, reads DTGVSQNPRHKITKRGQNVTFRCDPISEHNRLYWYRQTLGQGPEFLTYFQNEAQLEKSRLLSDRFSAERPKGSFSTLEIQRTEQGDSAMYLCASSLRDPVNTEAFFGQGTRLTVV.

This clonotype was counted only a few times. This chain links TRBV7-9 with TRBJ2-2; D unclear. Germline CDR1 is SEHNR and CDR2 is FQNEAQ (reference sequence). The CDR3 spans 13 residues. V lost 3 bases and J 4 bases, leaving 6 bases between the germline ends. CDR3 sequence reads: CASSLQFTGELFF. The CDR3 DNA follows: TGTGCCAGCAGCTTGCAGTTCACCGGGGAGCTGTTTTTT.

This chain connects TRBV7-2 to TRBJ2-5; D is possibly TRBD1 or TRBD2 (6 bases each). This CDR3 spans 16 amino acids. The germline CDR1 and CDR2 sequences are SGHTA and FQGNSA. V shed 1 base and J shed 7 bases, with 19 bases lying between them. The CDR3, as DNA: TGTGCCAGCAGCTTAGGGGGGGCAGGGTCTTTTGCGACCCAGTACTTC. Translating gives CASSLGGAGSFATQYF.

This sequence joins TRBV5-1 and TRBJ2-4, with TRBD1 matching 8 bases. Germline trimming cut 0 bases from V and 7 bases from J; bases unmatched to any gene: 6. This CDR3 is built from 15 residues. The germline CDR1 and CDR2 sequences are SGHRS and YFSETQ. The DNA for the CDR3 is TGCGCCAGCAGCTTGGCGGCAGGGGGCAGGAACATTCAGTACTTC. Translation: CASSLAAGGRNIQYF.

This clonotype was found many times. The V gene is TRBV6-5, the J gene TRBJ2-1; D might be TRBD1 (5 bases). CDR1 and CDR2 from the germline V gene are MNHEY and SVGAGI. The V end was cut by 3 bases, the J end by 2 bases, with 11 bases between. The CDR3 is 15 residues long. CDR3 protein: CASSYYLGAYNEQFF. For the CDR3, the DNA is TGTGCCAGCAGTTATTACCTAGGGGCCTACAATGAGCAGTTCTTC.